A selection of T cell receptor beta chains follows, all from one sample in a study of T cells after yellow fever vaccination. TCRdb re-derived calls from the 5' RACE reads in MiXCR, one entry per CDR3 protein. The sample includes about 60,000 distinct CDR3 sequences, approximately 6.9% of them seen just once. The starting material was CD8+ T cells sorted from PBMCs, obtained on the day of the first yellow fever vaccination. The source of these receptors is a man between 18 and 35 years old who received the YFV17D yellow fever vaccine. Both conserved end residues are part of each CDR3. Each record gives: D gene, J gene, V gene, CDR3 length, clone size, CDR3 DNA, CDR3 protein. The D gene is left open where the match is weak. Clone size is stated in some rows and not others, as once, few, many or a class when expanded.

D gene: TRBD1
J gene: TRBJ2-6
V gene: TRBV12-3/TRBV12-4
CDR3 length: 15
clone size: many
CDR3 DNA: TGTGCCAGCAGACTCGGACAGGGTGGGGCCAACGTCCTGACTTTC
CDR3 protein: CASRLGQGGANVLTF

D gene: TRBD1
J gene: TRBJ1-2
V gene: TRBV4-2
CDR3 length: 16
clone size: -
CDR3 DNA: TGTGCCAGCAGCCCCCTGACAGGGATAGACTTGTATGGCTACACCTTC
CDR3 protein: CASSPLTGIDLYGYTF

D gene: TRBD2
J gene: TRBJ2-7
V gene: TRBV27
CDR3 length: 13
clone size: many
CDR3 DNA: TGTGCCAGCAGTACCGGGAGGCCCTACGAGCAGTACTTC
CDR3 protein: CASSTGRPYEQYF

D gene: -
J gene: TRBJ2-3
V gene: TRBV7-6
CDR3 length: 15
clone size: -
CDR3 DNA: TGTGCCAGCAGCTTAGGAGGGTATACCACAGATACGCAGTATTTT
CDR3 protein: CASSLGGYTTDTQYF

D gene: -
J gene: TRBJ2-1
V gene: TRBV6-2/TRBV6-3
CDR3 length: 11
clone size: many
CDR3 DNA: TGTGCCAGCAGTTACTTGGGGTGGCAGTTCTTC
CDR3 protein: CASSYLGWQFF

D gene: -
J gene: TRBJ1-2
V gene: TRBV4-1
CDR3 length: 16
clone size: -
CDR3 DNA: TGCGCCAGCAGCCAAGACTTGGGATTTGCTAACTATGACTACACCTTC
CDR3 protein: CASSQDLGFANYDYTF

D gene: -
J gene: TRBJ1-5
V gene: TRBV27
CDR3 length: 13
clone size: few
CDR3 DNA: TGTGCCAGCAGTTGGGGTTACAATCAGCCCCAGCATTTT
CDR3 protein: CASSWGYNQPQHF

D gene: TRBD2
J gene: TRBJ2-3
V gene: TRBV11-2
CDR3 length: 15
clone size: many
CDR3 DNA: TGTGCCAGCAGCTTACGGGAGGGGGGCACAGATACGCAGTATTTT
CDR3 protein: CASSLREGGTDTQYF

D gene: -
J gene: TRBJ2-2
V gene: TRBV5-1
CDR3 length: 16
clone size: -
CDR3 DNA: TGCGCCAGCAGACCCCTTATGGAGGGAGACACCGGGGAGCTGTTTTTT
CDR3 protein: CASRPLMEGDTGELFF

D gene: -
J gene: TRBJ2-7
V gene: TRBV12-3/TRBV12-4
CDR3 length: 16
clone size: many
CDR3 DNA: TGTGCCAGCAGTTCCCGGGACACTGGTATCTCCTACGAGCAGTACTTC
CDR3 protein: CASSSRDTGISYEQYF

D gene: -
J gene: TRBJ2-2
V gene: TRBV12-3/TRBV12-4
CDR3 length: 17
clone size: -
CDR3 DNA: TGTGCCAGCAGTTTAGGGCTGTGGAACGCGAACACCGGGGAGCTGTTTTTT
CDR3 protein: CASSLGLWNANTGELFF

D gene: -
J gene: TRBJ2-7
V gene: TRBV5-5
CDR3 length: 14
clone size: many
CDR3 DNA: TGTGCCAGCAGCTTTCGGCCCCCGGCCTACGAGCAGTACTTC
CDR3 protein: CASSFRPPAYEQYF

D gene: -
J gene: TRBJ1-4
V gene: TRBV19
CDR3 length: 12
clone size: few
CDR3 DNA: TGTGCCAGTAGTATAGGAATGATACGACTGTTTTTT
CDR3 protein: CASSIGMIRLFF

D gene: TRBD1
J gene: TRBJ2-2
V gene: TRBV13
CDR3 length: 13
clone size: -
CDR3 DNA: TGTGCCAGCAGCCCGACAGGGGCCGGGGAGCTGTTTTTT
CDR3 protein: CASSPTGAGELFF

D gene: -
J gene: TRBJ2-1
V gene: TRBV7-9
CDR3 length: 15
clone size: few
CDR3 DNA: TGTGCCAGCAGCTCCCAGCCTTTTAGGGACAATGAGCAGTTCTTC
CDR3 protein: CASSSQPFRDNEQFF

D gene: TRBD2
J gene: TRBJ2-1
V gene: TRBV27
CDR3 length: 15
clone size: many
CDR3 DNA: TGTGCCAGCAGTTTAGGTAGCGGGGGCTACAATGAGCAGTTCTTC
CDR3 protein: CASSLGSGGYNEQFF

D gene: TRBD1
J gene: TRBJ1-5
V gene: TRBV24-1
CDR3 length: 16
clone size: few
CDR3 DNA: TGTGCCACCAGTGATCCTAGACAGGGGATCAATCAGCCCCAGCATTTT
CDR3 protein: CATSDPRQGINQPQHF

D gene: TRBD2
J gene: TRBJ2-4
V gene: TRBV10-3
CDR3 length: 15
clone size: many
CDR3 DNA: TGTGCCATCAGAAGCGGGAATGAAGCCAAAAACATTCAGTACTTC
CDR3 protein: CAIRSGNEAKNIQYF

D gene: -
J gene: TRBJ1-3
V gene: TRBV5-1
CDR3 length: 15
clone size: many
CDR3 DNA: TGCGCCAGCAGCTTGGGTAGAAGCTCTGGAAACACCATATATTTT
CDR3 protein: CASSLGRSSGNTIYF

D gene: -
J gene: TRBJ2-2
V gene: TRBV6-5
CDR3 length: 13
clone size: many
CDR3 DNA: TGTGCCAGCAGTTACCGATTGGGCGGGGAGCTGTTTTTT
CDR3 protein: CASSYRLGGELFF

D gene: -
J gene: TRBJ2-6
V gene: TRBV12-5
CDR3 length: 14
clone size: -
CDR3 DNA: TGTGCTAGTGGTTTCCCCTCTGGGGCCAACGTCCTGACTTTC
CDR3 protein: CASGFPSGANVLTF

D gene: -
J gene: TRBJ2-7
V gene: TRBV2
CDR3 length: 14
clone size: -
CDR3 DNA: TGTGCCAGCAGTCCAAGGACAGTCTCCTACGAGCAGTACTTC
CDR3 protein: CASSPRTVSYEQYF

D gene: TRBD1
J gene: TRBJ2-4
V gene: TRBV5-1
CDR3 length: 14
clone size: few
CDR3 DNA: TGCGCCAGCAGCCCTAATGGACAGGGGGACATTCAGTACTTC
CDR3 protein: CASSPNGQGDIQYF

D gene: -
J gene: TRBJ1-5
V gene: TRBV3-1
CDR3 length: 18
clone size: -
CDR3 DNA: TGTGCCACCAGCCATGACAGTCCGAACAGCTATAGCAATCAGCCCCAGCATTTT
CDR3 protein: CATSHDSPNSYSNQPQHF

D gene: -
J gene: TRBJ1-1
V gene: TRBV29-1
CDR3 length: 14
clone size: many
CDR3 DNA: TGCAGCGTCCCAGGGGCGACCTTGAGCACTGAAGCTTTCTTT
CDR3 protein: CSVPGATLSTEAFF

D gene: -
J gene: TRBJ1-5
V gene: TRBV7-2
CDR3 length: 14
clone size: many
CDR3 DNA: TGTGCCAGCAGCTTAATCGGGGGCAATCAGCCCCAGCATTTT
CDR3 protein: CASSLIGGNQPQHF

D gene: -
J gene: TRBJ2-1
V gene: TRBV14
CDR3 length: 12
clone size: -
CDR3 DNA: TGTGCCAGCAGCCAGGGATGGGATGAGCAGTTCTTC
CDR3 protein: CASSQGWDEQFF

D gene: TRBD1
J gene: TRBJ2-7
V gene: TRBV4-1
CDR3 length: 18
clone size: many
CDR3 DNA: TGCGCCAGCAGCCAAGCTCCTTCCGGACAGGGTCTTACCTACGAGCAGTACTTC
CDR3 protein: CASSQAPSGQGLTYEQYF

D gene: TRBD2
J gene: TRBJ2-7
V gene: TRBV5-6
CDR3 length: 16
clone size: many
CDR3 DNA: TGTGCCAGCAGCGCCGGTTGGCGGGGGAAGTCCCACGAGCAGTACTTC
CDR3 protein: CASSAGWRGKSHEQYF

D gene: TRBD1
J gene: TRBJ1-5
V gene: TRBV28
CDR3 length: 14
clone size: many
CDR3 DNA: TGTGCCATACACAGGACAGGGTCAGGCCAGCCCCAGCATTTT
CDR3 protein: CAIHRTGSGQPQHF

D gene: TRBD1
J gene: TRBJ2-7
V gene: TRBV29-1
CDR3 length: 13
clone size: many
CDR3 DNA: TGCAGCGTTAGCCGGGACAGGGCCTACGAGCAGTACTTC
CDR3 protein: CSVSRDRAYEQYF

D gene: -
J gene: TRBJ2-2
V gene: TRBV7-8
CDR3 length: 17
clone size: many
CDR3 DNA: TGTGCCAGCAGCTTTCGGGTTATGTTTAGGGACACCGGGGAGCTGTTTTTT
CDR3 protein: CASSFRVMFRDTGELFF

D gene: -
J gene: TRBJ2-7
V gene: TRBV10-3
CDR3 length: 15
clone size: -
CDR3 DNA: TGTGCCATCAGTGAGTCGGGCCAAGGAATCCACGAGCAGTACTTC
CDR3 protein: CAISESGQGIHEQYF

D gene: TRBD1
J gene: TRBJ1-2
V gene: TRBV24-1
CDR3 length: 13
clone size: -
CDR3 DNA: TGTGCCACCAGTGATCCCCGGGACAGTGGCTACACCTTC
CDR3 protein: CATSDPRDSGYTF

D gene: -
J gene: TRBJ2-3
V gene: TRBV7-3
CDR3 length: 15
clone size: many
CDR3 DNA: TGTGCCAGCAGCTTAAGCGGGGCCCACACAGATACGCAGTATTTT
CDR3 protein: CASSLSGAHTDTQYF

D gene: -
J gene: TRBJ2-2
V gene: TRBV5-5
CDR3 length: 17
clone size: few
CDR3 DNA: TGTGCCAGCAGCTTGTCAATTGAGACAGGACACACCGGGGAGCTGTTTTTT
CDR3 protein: CASSLSIETGHTGELFF

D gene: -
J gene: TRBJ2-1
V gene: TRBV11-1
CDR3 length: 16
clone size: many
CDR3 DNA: TGTGCCAGCAGCTTAGCTGCAGGGACAAGCTACAATGAGCAGTTCTTC
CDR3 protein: CASSLAAGTSYNEQFF

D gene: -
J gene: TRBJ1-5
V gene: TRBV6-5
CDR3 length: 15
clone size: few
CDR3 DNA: TGTGCCAGCAGTTTCCAACCGCATCCCAATCAGCCCCAGCATTTT
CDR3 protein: CASSFQPHPNQPQHF

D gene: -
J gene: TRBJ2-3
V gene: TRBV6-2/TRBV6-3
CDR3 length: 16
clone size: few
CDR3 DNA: TGTGCCAGCAGTTACTCATGGGTCCTAGAGGTAGATACGCAGTATTTT
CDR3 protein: CASSYSWVLEVDTQYF

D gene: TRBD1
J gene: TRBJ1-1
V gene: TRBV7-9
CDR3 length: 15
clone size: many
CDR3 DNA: TGTGCCAGCAGCATATACAGGGGCGTTAGCACTGAAGCTTTCTTT
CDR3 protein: CASSIYRGVSTEAFF